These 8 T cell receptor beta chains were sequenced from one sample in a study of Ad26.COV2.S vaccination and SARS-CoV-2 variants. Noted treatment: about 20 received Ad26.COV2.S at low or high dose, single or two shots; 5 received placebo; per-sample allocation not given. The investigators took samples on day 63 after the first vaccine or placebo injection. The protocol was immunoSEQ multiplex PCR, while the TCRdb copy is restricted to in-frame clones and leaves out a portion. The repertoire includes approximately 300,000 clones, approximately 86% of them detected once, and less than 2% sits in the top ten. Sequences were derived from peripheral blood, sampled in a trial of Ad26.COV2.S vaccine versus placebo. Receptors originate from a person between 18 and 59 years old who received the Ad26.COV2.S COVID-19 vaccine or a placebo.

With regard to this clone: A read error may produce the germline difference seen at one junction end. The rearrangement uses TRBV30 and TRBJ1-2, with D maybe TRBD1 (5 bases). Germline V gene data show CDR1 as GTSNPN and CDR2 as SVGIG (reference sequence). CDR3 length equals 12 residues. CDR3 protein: CAWSVRREGPFF. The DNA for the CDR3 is TGTGCCTGGAGTGTACGTCGTGAGGGACCCTTCTTC.

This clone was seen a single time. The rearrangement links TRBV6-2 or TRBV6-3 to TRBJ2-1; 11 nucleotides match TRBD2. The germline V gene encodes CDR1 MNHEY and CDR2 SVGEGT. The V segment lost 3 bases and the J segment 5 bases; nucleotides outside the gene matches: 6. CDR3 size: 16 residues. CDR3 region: CASSYDSGGANNEQFF. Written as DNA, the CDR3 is TGTGCCAGCAGTTATGATAGCGGGGGGGCCAACAATGAGCAGTTCTTC.

CDR3 loop: CASSPGTSVDTQYF. CDR3 sequence (DNA): TGTGCCAGCAGCCCAGGGACTAGCGTAGATACGCAGTATTTT. The chain employs TRBV5-4 and TRBJ2-3; TRBD2 aligns across 10 bases. The V and J ends lost 4 bases and 5 bases, in that order; junction bases with no gene match: 4. Germline V gene data show CDR1 as SGHNT and CDR2 as YYREEE (reference sequence). The CDR3 extends over 14 amino acids.

The CDR3 loop reads CASSIPGVGGELFF. The CDR3 DNA reads TGTGCCAGTAGTATCCCGGGGGTGGGCGGGGAGCTGTTTTTT. The V and J genes are TRBV19 and TRBJ2-2; D possibly corresponds to TRBD2 (6 bases). Germline CDR1 and CDR2: LNHDA and SQIVND (reference sequence). The CDR3 extends over 14 amino acids. V was shortened by 3 bases and J by 7 bases, with 12 bases between the two germline ends.

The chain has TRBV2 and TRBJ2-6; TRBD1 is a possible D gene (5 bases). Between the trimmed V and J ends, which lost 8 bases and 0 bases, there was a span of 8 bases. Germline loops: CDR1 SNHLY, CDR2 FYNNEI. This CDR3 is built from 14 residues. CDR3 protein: CASQGGSGANVLTF. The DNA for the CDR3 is TGTGCCAGCCAGGGTGGCTCTGGGGCCAACGTCCTGACTTTC.

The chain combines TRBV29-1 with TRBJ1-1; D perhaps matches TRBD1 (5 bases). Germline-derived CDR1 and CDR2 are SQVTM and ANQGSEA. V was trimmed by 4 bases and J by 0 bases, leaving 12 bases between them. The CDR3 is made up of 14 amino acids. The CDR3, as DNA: TGCAGCGTTGCGACGCGGGGGATGAACACTGAAGCTTTCTTT. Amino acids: CSVATRGMNTEAFF.

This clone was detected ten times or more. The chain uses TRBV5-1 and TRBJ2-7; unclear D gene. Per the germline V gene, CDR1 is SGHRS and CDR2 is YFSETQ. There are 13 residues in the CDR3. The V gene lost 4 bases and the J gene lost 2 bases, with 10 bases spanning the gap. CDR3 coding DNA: TGCGCCAGCAGCGTCTCAGTCGCCTACGAGCAGTACTTC. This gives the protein CASSVSVAYEQYF.

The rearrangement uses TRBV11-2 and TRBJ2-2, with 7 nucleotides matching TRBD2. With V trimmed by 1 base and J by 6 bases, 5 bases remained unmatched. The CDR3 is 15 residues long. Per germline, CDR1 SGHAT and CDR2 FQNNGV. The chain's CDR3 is CASSLALGRPGELFF. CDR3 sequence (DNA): TGTGCCAGCAGCTTAGCCCTCGGGAGGCCCGGGGAGCTGTTTTTT.